This T cell receptor beta chain was identified in a study of control samples from healthy donors and cancer patients. Sequencing was performed with immunoSEQ multiplex PCR; in TCRdb, only in-frame clones are kept and a portion is missing. The sample carries roughly 69,000 clones, 83% recorded once. This CDR3 is built from 14 residues. Per germline, CDR1 LGHNA and CDR2 YNFKEQ. Trimming took 4 bases from V and 8 from J; bases not matched to a gene: 5. The clonotype was recovered from a man aged 55 to 70 in good health. Sequencing was performed on blood. The chain recombines TRBV4-2 with TRBJ1-4; 9 positions match TRBD1. Here the CDR3 DNA reads TGTGCCAGCAGCCCAGACAGGGGGGGGGAAAAACTGTTTTTT. Translating gives CASSPDRGGEKLFF.